These T cell receptor beta chains were read from a single sample in a study of blood T cell repertoires in COVID-19. This table comes from immunoSEQ multiplex PCR, and its TCRdb copy is limited to in-frame clones, with some not included. Of 30,000 to 50,000 clones in the sample, around 95% were seen once. Sequenced material: peripheral blood. The receptors come from a human donor with active COVID-19. The donor label of this sample is uncertain. Both conserved end residues are part of each CDR3. D genes are given only for firm matches. Size is omitted from some rows. Given values are once, few, many or a class for expanded clones.

TRBD1	.	TRBV18	TRBJ1-2	TGTGCCAGCTCACCAAGGACAGGGGGTGGCTACACCTTC	CASSPRTGGGYTF
TRBD2	.	TRBV18	TRBJ2-3	TGTGCCAGCTCACCGATAACCCTAGCGGGAAGCACAGATACGCAGTATTTT	CASSPITLAGSTDTQYF
.	.	TRBV21-1	TRBJ2-5	TGTGCCAGCAGCAAACATAACAGGGGGCGACGTGAGACCCAGTACTTC	CASSKHNRGRRETQYF
TRBD1	.	TRBV7-9	TRBJ2-3	TGTGCCAGCAGCTTGGGGCCGGGACAGGGGGCGCGAGGAGATACGCAGTATTTT	CASSLGPGQGARGDTQYF
TRBD2	.	TRBV4-2	TRBJ2-5	TGTGCCAGCAGCCGAGCGGGGGGGCAAGAGACCCAGTACTTC	CASSRAGGQETQYF
.	.	TRBV5-4	TRBJ1-1	TGTGCCAGCAACCCGGTTTCGAACACTGAAGCTTTCTTT	CASNPVSNTEAFF
TRBD2	.	TRBV7-8	TRBJ2-5	TGTGCCAGTCAGACACTAGCGGGAGGAGAGACCCAGTACTTC	CASQTLAGGETQYF
TRBD2	.	TRBV4-3	TRBJ2-5	TGCGCCAGCAGTATGGGGGAGGGACGGCAAGAGACCCAGTACTTC	CASSMGEGRQETQYF
TRBD1	.	TRBV7-9	TRBJ2-2	TGTGCCAGCAGCTTGGGACAGGGTCGCACCGGGGAGCTGTTTTTT	CASSLGQGRTGELFF
.	.	TRBV12-5	TRBJ2-3	TGTGCTAGTGCTTTAAAGGGGGGCACAGATACGCAGTATTTT	CASALKGGTDTQYF
.	.	TRBV29-1	TRBJ2-7	TGCAGCGCTACGGACAGAACTAGCTACGAGCAGTACTTC	CSATDRTSYEQYF
TRBD1	.	TRBV7-2	TRBJ1-4	TGTGCCAGCAGCTTACAAGGGACAGGGGGCAAGGTGGCACTGTTTTTT	CASSLQGTGGKVALFF
.	.	TRBV27	TRBJ1-4	TGTGCCAGCAGTCCATACAGGAGTTCTAATGAAAAACTGTTTTTT	CASSPYRSSNEKLFF
.	.	TRBV27	TRBJ1-2	TGTGCCAGCAGTTTACGGGGGAAAAACTATGGCTACACCTTC	CASSLRGKNYGYTF
.	.	TRBV9	TRBJ1-3	TGTGCCAGCAGCCCACAAGGAGGGAACACCATATATTTT	CASSPQGGNTIYF
.	.	TRBV20-1	TRBJ1-1	TGCAGTGCTAGTTCAGGGTTGAACACTGAAGCTTTCTTT	CSASSGLNTEAFF
TRBD2	once	TRBV7-2	TRBJ2-7	TGTGCCAGCAGCCCCACTAGCGCCGCCTACGAGCAGTACTTC	CASSPTSAAYEQYF
.	.	TRBV5-1	TRBJ2-6	TGCGCCAGCAGCTTGGAGCTCCGGGGGGCCAACGTCCTGACTTTC	CASSLELRGANVLTF
.	.	TRBV12-2	TRBJ2-5	TGTGCAAGTCGCTTAGCGGGTCGGGGACACCTTCAAGAGACCCAGTACTTC	CASRLAGRGHLQETQYF
.	.	TRBV11-3	TRBJ2-1	TGTGCCAGCAGCCACCGGGGCTCCTACAATGAGCAGTTCTTC	CASSHRGSYNEQFF
TRBD2	.	TRBV5-4	TRBJ2-5	TGTGCCAGCAGCTTAGCGGGGCGGCAAGAGACCCAGTACTTC	CASSLAGRQETQYF
.	.	TRBV2	TRBJ2-5	TGTGCCAGCAGTCCCAAGCCGGGACTTCTTCACTTC	CASSPKPGLLHF
.	.	TRBV3-1/TRBV3-2	TRBJ2-7	TGTGCCAGCCTCCTCGACGGGGCCTACGAGCAGTACTTC	CASLLDGAYEQYF
TRBD2	.	TRBV28	TRBJ2-1	TGTGCCAGCAGTTCTAAGCGGGGGGGTCACATCGGAGGGGATGAGCAGTTCTTC	CASSSKRGGHIGGDEQFF
.	.	TRBV6-2/TRBV6-3	TRBJ1-4	TGTGCCAGCAGTTACTCGTCGGGACTCCGAATTGCTGAAAAACTGTTTTTT	CASSYSSGLRIAEKLFF
.	.	TRBV4-2	TRBJ2-5	TGTGCCAGCAGCCAAGATGCCAGGGAAGAGACCCAGTACTTC	CASSQDAREETQYF
.	.	TRBV2	TRBJ1-6	TGTGCCAGCAGTGAAAGGCCAGGTCGAAAGTCACCCCTCCACTTT	CASSERPGRKSPLHF
TRBD1	.	TRBV6-1	TRBJ2-3	TGTGCCAGCAGTGAACCGGGACAGGAGGCAGATACGCAGTATTTT	CASSEPGQEADTQYF
.	.	TRBV2	TRBJ1-2	TGTGCCAGCGCCCCAGGGGTGGACTATGGCTACACCTTC	CASAPGVDYGYTF
.	.	TRBV5-3	TRBJ2-1	TGTGCCAGAAGCTTAATACAGGTTCCTTCCTACAATGAGCAGTTCTTC	CARSLIQVPSYNEQFF
.	.	TRBV10-2	TRBJ1-2	TGCGCCAGCAGTGAGTCGGAAGGCAGCGGCTATGGCTACACCTTC	CASSESEGSGYGYTF
TRBD1	.	TRBV5-1	TRBJ2-1	TGCGCCAGCAGCCGGGACAGCTCCTACAATGAGCAGTTCTTC	CASSRDSSYNEQFF
TRBD2	.	TRBV7-9	TRBJ2-1	TGTGCCACCGCGATAGCGGGGGAGGTCAATGAGCAGTTCTTC	CATAIAGEVNEQFF
.	.	TRBV4-1	TRBJ1-2	TGCGCCAGCAGCCAACCCGTGGGGGGAAGGTTTGGCTATGGCTACACCTTC	CASSQPVGGRFGYGYTF
.	.	TRBV4-1	TRBJ2-1	TGCGCCAGCAGCCTCCTAGACAATGAGCAGTTCTTC	CASSLLDNEQFF
.	.	TRBV7-7	TRBJ1-6	TGTGCTAGCAGCCCCACTACGGGGTCACCCCTCCACTTT	CASSPTTGSPLHF
.	.	TRBV5-6	TRBJ2-3	TGTGCCAGCACCCGAGAGACTATCTCAGATACGCAGTATTTT	CASTRETISDTQYF
.	.	TRBV3-1/TRBV3-2	TRBJ1-2	TGTGCCAGCAGCCAAGACCCACAGTCCCAGTATGGCTACACCTTC	CASSQDPQSQYGYTF
.	.	TRBV28	TRBJ1-1	TGTGCCAGCAGTCCGACTTACACTGAAGCTTTCTTT	CASSPTYTEAFF
TRBD2	.	TRBV5-1	TRBJ2-5	TGCGCCAGCAGCACAGGACTAGCGGGCCTACAAGAGACCCAGTACTTC	CASSTGLAGLQETQYF
.	.	TRBV9	TRBJ2-7	TGTGCCAGCAGCAACCTACAGGAGCAGTACTTC	CASSNLQEQYF
.	.	TRBV7-8	TRBJ2-7	TGTGCCAGCAGCTTCGGGGGATACGACGAGCAGTACTTC	CASSFGGYDEQYF
TRBD2	.	TRBV5-1	TRBJ2-1	TGCGCCAGCAGCCCTCCCCTTCTAGCGGGGGGGCCCAATGAGCAGTTCTTC	CASSPPLLAGGPNEQFF
TRBD2	.	TRBV11-3	TRBJ2-1	TGTGCCAGCAGCTTAGGGACTAGCGGGGCCTACAATGAGCAGTTCTTC	CASSLGTSGAYNEQFF
TRBD2	.	TRBV3-1/TRBV3-2	TRBJ2-7	TGTGCCAGCAGCCAAGATCCCCGGGAGGGGAAGTACTTC	CASSQDPREGKYF
TRBD1	.	TRBV24-1	TRBJ1-3	TGTGCCACCAGTGACCTGGACAGGGGGCACAATTGGAGGGGAAACACCATATATTTT	CATSDLDRGHNWRGNTIYF
.	.	TRBV25-1	TRBJ1-4	TGTGCCAGCAGTGAATGGGGCAGGGGAACTCTAGGAAAACTGTTTTTT	CASSEWGRGTLGKLFF
TRBD1	.	TRBV14	TRBJ1-1	TGTGCCAGCAGCTCATGGACAGGGAACACTGAAGCTTTCTTT	CASSSWTGNTEAFF
.	.	TRBV19	TRBJ1-2	TGTGCCAGTAAGCCTGGTGGGCCTTATGGCTACACCTTC	CASKPGGPYGYTF
.	once	TRBV6-5	TRBJ1-5	TGTGCCAGCAGCCGAGGGCCGAATCAGCCCCAGCATTTT	CASSRGPNQPQHF
.	once	TRBV28	TRBJ1-6	TGTGCCAGCAGTTTGGGATCGGGGAATTCACCCCTCCACTTT	CASSLGSGNSPLHF
TRBD2	.	TRBV9	TRBJ2-3	TGTGCCAGCAGCCTGGGGACTAGCGGGACCACAGATACGCAGTATTTT	CASSLGTSGTTDTQYF
.	.	TRBV29-1	TRBJ2-1	TGCAGCGCCGGGGGGCCGCTTGGGGTAATAAATGAGCAGTTCTTC	CSAGGPLGVINEQFF
TRBD2	.	TRBV7-9	TRBJ2-3	TGTGCCAGCAGCTTAGGGTCTAGCGGGAGCACAGATACGCAGTATTTT	CASSLGSSGSTDTQYF
.	.	TRBV6-5	TRBJ1-2	TGTGCCAGCAGTTACTCCACTGCGGGAGATGGCTACACCTTC	CASSYSTAGDGYTF